Listed below are T cell receptor beta chains from one sample, sequenced in a study of cytomegalovirus exposure and HLA in healthy donors. The assay was immunoSEQ multiplex PCR, and TCRdb's table has in-frame clones only and misses some. Its clone listing holds about 52,000 clones. Source material: PBMCs. The origin of the receptors is a woman aged 55-69 years in good health and CMV-seropositive. CDR3s include the opening cysteine and the closing phenylalanine or tryptophan. D genes are given only for firm matches.

j_gene,d_gene,v_gene,CDR3aa
TRBJ1-1,.,TRBV10-1,CASRSGKENTEAFF
TRBJ1-1,TRBD1,TRBV10-3,CAISERNPDRGDTEAFF
TRBJ1-1,TRBD1,TRBV19,CASSKQGLGEAFF
TRBJ2-7,TRBD2,TRBV18,CASSPPPSGGPVHEQYF
TRBJ1-5,.,TRBV6-1,CASSEPPDSNQPQHF
TRBJ2-3,.,TRBV18,CASTPAGSDTQYF
TRBJ1-2,.,TRBV7-8,CASSSLGGANYGYTF
TRBJ2-1,.,TRBV18,CASSPPYSPNEQFF
TRBJ1-1,.,TRBV7-9,CASSLEVAEAFF
TRBJ2-5,TRBD2,TRBV5-1,CASSSTGGQETQYF
TRBJ2-7,TRBD2,TRBV5-4,CASSYGGTSAYEQYF
TRBJ2-5,.,TRBV11-3,CASSLGIRETQYF
TRBJ1-1,.,TRBV6-4,CASSTTSNTEAFF
TRBJ1-2,.,TRBV5-1,CASSLEAGKNYGYTF
TRBJ1-2,.,TRBV2,CASSEDQGHGYTF
TRBJ1-2,TRBD1,TRBV29-1,CSVGTDTNYGYTF
TRBJ2-3,TRBD2,TRBV18,CASSSEASGGTDTQYF
TRBJ1-1,.,TRBV10-1,CASRNRVGDTEAFF
TRBJ2-2,TRBD1,TRBV5-5,CASSPLTGTTGELFF
TRBJ2-6,TRBD1,TRBV29-1,CSVEVSGTGEVESSGANVLTF